Presented here are 21 T cell receptor beta chains from one specimen sequenced in a study of T cells after yellow fever vaccination. TCRdb analysed the 5' RACE reads with MiXCR anew, one entry per CDR3 protein. Seen here are some 150,000 distinct CDR3 sequences, approximately 9.9% observed once, and the top ten hold 36%. Source: CD8+ T cells sorted from PBMCs, taken 15 days after the yellow fever booster vaccination. These receptors all stem from a man in his late teens or twenties who received the YFV17D yellow fever vaccine.

The chain employs TRBV4-3 and TRBJ2-2; D is uncertain. Germline-derived CDR1 and CDR2 are LGHNA and YSLEER. V was pared by 1 base and J by 7 bases, with 10 bases between. This CDR3 is built from 14 residues. The CDR3: CASSQVGPYGELFF. The CDR3 region has the DNA TGCGCCAGCAGCCAAGTAGGCCCCTACGGGGAGCTGTTTTTT.

J is TRBJ1-5 and V is TRBV27; D may be TRBD1 (6 bases). V lost 5 bases and J 0 bases, leaving 8 bases between the germline ends. The CDR3 extends over 14 amino acids. Germline V CDR1 and CDR2: MNHEY, SMNVEV (reference sequence). The CDR3 loop reads CASSPGDSNQPQHF. Written as DNA, the CDR3 is TGTGCCAGCAGTCCAGGGGATAGCAATCAGCCCCAGCATTTT.

This clonotype was recorded at least ten times. This rearrangement joins TRBV7-9 to TRBJ2-3, with TRBD1 matching over 7 bases. The CDR3 covers 16 residues. V lost 5 bases and J lost 0; bases outside the gene matches: 8. Germline values: CDR1 SEHNR, CDR2 FQNEAQ (reference sequence). The CDR3 loop reads CASSEGQSSSTDTQYF. The CDR3 bases are TGTGCCAGCAGCGAGGGACAGTCATCTAGCACAGATACGCAGTATTTT.

This clonotype has a handful of counts. This sequence joins TRBV13 and TRBJ2-7; D perhaps matches TRBD1 (6 bases). This CDR3 contains 14 residues. V lost 5 bases and J 1 base, leaving 12 bases between the germline ends. Germline loops: CDR1 PRHDT, CDR2 FYEKMQ (reference sequence). As DNA, the CDR3 is TGTGCCAGCAGCCTGGACAGCCTATCCTACGAGCAGTACTTC. Translation gives CASSLDSLSYEQYF.

This clonotype was observed many times. V and J are TRBV2 and TRBJ2-7; D call uncertain. From germline, CDR1 is SNHLY and CDR2 FYNNEI. This CDR3 comprises 10 residues. V dropped 4 bases and J dropped 4 bases, with 2 bases sitting between them. DNA of the CDR3: TGTGCCAGCAGTGGATACGAGCAGTACGTC. This sequence encodes CASSGYEQYV.

This clonotype was observed a handful of times. The V call is TRBV5-1, the J call TRBJ1-3; D perhaps matches TRBD1 (6 bases). Germline CDR1 SGHRS, CDR2 YFSETQ. The CDR3 extends over 15 amino acids. Trimming cost V 5 bases and J 0 bases, with 12 bases left between them. CDR3 region: CASRQGPFSGNTIYF. CDR3 DNA: TGCGCCAGCAGACAGGGCCCATTCTCTGGAAACACCATATATTTT.

CDR3 loop: CASSSTGGIDGYTF. Here the CDR3 DNA reads TGTGCCAGCAGCTCGACAGGGGGAATTGATGGCTACACCTTC. This chain uses TRBV6-5 with TRBJ1-2, with 9 bases fitting TRBD1. The CDR3 extends over 14 amino acids. CDR1 and CDR2 (germline): MNHEY, SVGAGI. The ends lost 6 bases at V and 6 bases at J; junction bases unmatched: 8.

The chain joins TRBV7-2 to TRBJ2-2, with 7 positions matching TRBD1. Germline trimming cut 4 bases from V and 13 bases from J; bases unmatched to any gene: 12. CDR3 length equals 14 residues. Germline assignment: CDR1 SGHTA and CDR2 FQGNSA. CDR3 DNA sequence: TGTGCCAGCAGCTCGTCGGGACAGTGGTCCGTGCTGTTTTTT. It specifies CASSSSGQWSVLFF.

V is TRBV6-5 and J is TRBJ1-1; D remains unclear. Germline-derived CDR1 and CDR2 are MNHEY and SVGAGI. CDR3 length: 11 amino acids. Trimming removed 1 base at V and 6 bases at J, with 3 bases between. The CDR3 nucleotides read TGTGCCAGCAGTTACTTATCTGAAGCTTTCTTT. Amino acids: CASSYLSEAFF.

The table lists this clonotype with many counts. The chain joins TRBV25-1 to TRBJ2-2; 7 bases are a match to TRBD1. The V segment lost 0 bases and the J segment 0 bases; nucleotides outside the gene matches: 1. The CDR3 length is 16 residues. Germline CDR1 reads MGHDK; CDR2 reads SYGVNS. Here the CDR3 reads CASSEYGTANTGELFF. For the CDR3, the DNA is TGTGCCAGCAGTGAATATGGGACAGCGAACACCGGGGAGCTGTTTTTT.

This clonotype showed up just a few times. J is TRBJ2-3 and V is TRBV29-1; D might be TRBD1 or TRBD2, each matching 6 bases. Germline V gene lookup returns CDR1 SQVTM and CDR2 ANQGSEA. This CDR3 is 14 amino acids long. Trimming pared 1 base from V and 4 bases from J, leaving 12 bases between. In DNA, the CDR3 is TGCAGCGTTGAAGGGGGTGGGGGGCCAGATACGCAGTATTTT. This translates into CSVEGGGGPDTQYF.

The V gene is TRBV15, the J gene TRBJ2-5; 13 bases fit TRBD2. V lost 2 bases, J lost 2 bases, and 8 bases stayed unmatched. There are 18 residues in the CDR3. CDR1 LNHNV and CDR2 YYDKDF come from the germline V gene (reference sequence). CDR3 protein: CATSRKRTSGGEQETQYF. The CDR3 DNA reads as TGTGCCACCAGCAGAAAAAGGACTAGCGGGGGAGAACAAGAGACCCAGTACTTC.

The rearrangement joins TRBV9 to TRBJ1-1; D gene uncertain. The length of the CDR3 is 15 residues. V lost 0 bases to trimming and J lost 1 base, with 10 bases between them. Germline values: CDR1 SGDLS, CDR2 YYNGEE. CDR3 loop: CASSVEGRWNTEAFF. The CDR3 DNA sequence: TGTGCCAGCAGCGTAGAAGGGCGTTGGAACACTGAAGCTTTCTTT.

This clonotype was seen a handful of times. CDR3 region: CASSQDSRDSYSNQPQHF. DNA of the CDR3: TGTGCCAGCTCACAGGATTCAAGGGATTCCTATAGCAATCAGCCCCAGCATTTT. The chain recombines TRBV18 with TRBJ1-5; D gene ambiguous. There are 18 residues in the CDR3. V was shortened by 4 bases and J by 0 bases, with 19 bases between the two germline ends. Germline CDR1 is KGHSH and CDR2 is LQKENI.

This clonotype was seen a few times. This chain uses TRBV28 with TRBJ2-6; D not resolved. The V end lost 3 bases, the J end lost 3 bases, and 12 bases lay between the germline ends. This CDR3 has 16 amino acids. CDR1 is MDHEN and CDR2 is SYDVKM in the germline V gene. CDR3 in amino acids: CASSFSDGLGANVLTF. The CDR3 region has the DNA TGTGCCAGCAGTTTTTCTGACGGTCTTGGGGCCAACGTCCTGACTTTC. The whole variable domain, filled in from reference TRBV28 and TRBJ2-6, reads DVKVTQSSRYLVKRTGEKVFLECVQDMDHENMFWYRQDPGLGLRLIYFSYDVKMKEKGDIPEGYSVSREKKERFSLILESASTNQTSMYLCASSFSDGLGANVLTFGAGSRLTVL.

This clonotype was observed a handful of times. V usage is TRBV6-2 or TRBV6-3 and J usage is TRBJ1-1, with a tentative D call TRBD1 (6 bases). Per germline, CDR1 MNHEY and CDR2 SVGEGT. Between the trimmed V and J ends, which lost 3 bases and 1 base, there was a span of 18 bases. CDR3 size: 17 residues. The CDR3 nucleotides read TGTGCCAGCAGTTATCACGTACAGGTACAGGGGAACACTGAAGCTTTCTTT. Its protein product is CASSYHVQVQGNTEAFF.

There are a few counts of this clonotype. This rearrangement joins TRBV12-3 or TRBV12-4 to TRBJ1-2; 10 bases are shared with TRBD1. The junction had 14 bases not matched to a gene; V was cut back by 6 bases and J by 13 bases. The CDR3 runs to 14 residues. In nucleotides, the CDR3 is TGTGCCAGCAGCCGAACCGGGACAGGGGACTCTTGCACCTTC. Translation: CASSRTGTGDSCTF.

This clonotype showed up many times. The chain recombines TRBV29-1 with TRBJ2-3; no clear D gene. Germline V gene sequence: CDR1 SQVTM, CDR2 ANQGSEA. This CDR3 has 14 residues. The V gene lost 3 bases and the J gene lost 0 bases, with 10 bases spanning the gap. Here the CDR3 reads CSVEERTSTDTQYF. The DNA for the CDR3 is TGCAGCGTTGAGGAGCGCACTAGCACAGATACGCAGTATTTT.

The chain has TRBV6-5 and TRBJ2-2; D unclear. The length of the CDR3 is 17 residues. CDR1 is MNHEY, CDR2 SVGAGI, per germline. V lost 0 bases and J lost 5, with 16 bases in between. The CDR3: CASSYSTAGSATGELFF. In DNA form, the CDR3 reads TGTGCCAGCAGTTACTCAACCGCAGGAAGTGCGACCGGGGAGCTGTTTTTT.

The chain joins TRBV6-6 to TRBJ2-4, with D possibly matching TRBD2 (6 bases). V lost 11 bases, J lost 15 bases, and 20 bases lay in between. The CDR3 has 11 amino acids. Germline V gene data show CDR1 as MNHNY and CDR2 as SVGAGI (reference sequence). The CDR3 DNA reads TGTGCCGCTGCATCGGGACTGATGCGGTACTTC. Amino acids: CAAASGLMRYF.

V usage is TRBV27 and J usage is TRBJ2-1, with a possible D match to TRBD2 (7 bases). Trimming removed 6 bases at V and 6 bases at J, with 15 bases between. The germline V gene encodes CDR1 MNHEY and CDR2 SMNVEV (reference sequence). The CDR3 has 14 amino acids. This CDR3 reads CASRNPGGSNEQFF. CDR3 bases: TGTGCCAGCAGGAACCCGGGGGGCTCCAATGAGCAGTTCTTC.